Presented here are 25 T cell receptor beta chains from one specimen sequenced in a study of blood T cell repertoires in COVID-19. The protocol was immunoSEQ multiplex PCR, while the TCRdb copy is restricted to in-frame clones and leaves out a portion. This table has more than 65,000 clones, over 60% appearing once. The sample consisted of peripheral blood. The receptors come from a woman older than 75 with active or convalescent COVID-19.

V and J are TRBV4-1 and TRBJ1-5; TRBD1 matches at 7 bases. Looked up from germline, CDR1 is MGHRA and CDR2 is YSYEKL. There are 15 residues in the CDR3. Unmatched junction bases numbered 5, after V lost 3 bases and J lost 3 bases. In DNA form, the CDR3 reads TGCGCCAGCAGCCACCCGGACAGGCTCAATCAGCCCCAGCATTTT. Its protein is CASSHPDRLNQPQHF.

V gene TRBV7-8 combines with J gene TRBJ1-1; weak D call: TRBD1 (5 bases). The CDR3 is made up of 18 amino acids. V was pared by 3 bases and J by 3 bases, with 23 bases between. The germline gives CDR1 SGHVS, CDR2 FQNEAQ. CDR3 DNA sequence: TGTGCCAGCAGCTTTGCAGGGTCAGGGCGGGGGAGGGACACTGAAGCTTTCTTT. It specifies CASSFAGSGRGRDTEAFF.

This clone was observed a few times. This chain links TRBV20-1 with TRBJ1-5; maybe TRBD1 (5 bases). This CDR3 spans 14 amino acids. Germline assignment: CDR1 DFQATT and CDR2 SNEGSKA (reference sequence). Trimming removed 3 bases from V and 0 bases from J, with 9 bases in between. The CDR3 DNA follows: TGCAGTGCTAGTGGCAGGGATAGCAATCAGCCCCAGCATTTT. Protein product: CSASGRDSNQPQHF.

V gene TRBV30 combines with J gene TRBJ2-2; the match to TRBD1 covers 11 bases. Germline values: CDR1 GTSNPN, CDR2 SVGIG (reference sequence). With 5 bases clipped from V and 3 bases from J, the junction kept 11 bases outside the gene matches. The CDR3 is 17 residues long. CDR3 nucleotide sequence: TGTGCCTGGGGATTCCTTAGGACAGGGGGCCACACCGGGGAGCTGTTTTTT. Its translation: CAWGFLRTGGHTGELFF.

The chain links TRBV3-1 (or the pseudogene TRBV3-2) to TRBJ1-1; TRBD1 is a possible D gene (5 bases). Between the trimmed V and J ends, which lost 1 base and 0 bases, there was a span of 9 bases. This CDR3 contains 15 residues. Germline V lookup: CDR1 LGHDT, CDR2 YNNKEL (reference sequence). The CDR3 nucleotides read TGTGCCAGCAGCCAAGTATCACAGGTGAACACTGAAGCTTTCTTT. Translated, it gives CASSQVSQVNTEAFF.

The chain uses TRBV4-3 and TRBJ1-6, with a possible D match to TRBD1 (5 bases). CDR3 length: 16 residues. Germline V CDR1 and CDR2: LGHNA, YSLEER. V was clipped by 0 bases and J by 7 bases, with 13 bases between them. CDR3 DNA: TGCGCCAGCAGCCAAGATCTTCCAGGGTTAAATTCACCCCTCCACTTT. It translates to CASSQDLPGLNSPLHF.

V and J are TRBV7-2 and TRBJ2-5; D is undetermined. Trimming took off 7 bases at V and 0 bases at J, with 12 bases between the two ends. CDR3 size: 14 residues. Germline V gene sequence: CDR1 SGHTA, CDR2 FQGNSA. The CDR3 bases are TGTGCCAGCACCCAGACAAGGTACCAAGAGACCCAGTACTTC. Protein product: CASTQTRYQETQYF.

J is TRBJ1-1 and V is TRBV2, with 8 nucleotides matching TRBD1. V was clipped by 7 bases and J by 4 bases; unmatched bases: 8. CDR3 length: 14 residues. CDR1 is SNHLY and CDR2 is FYNNEI in the germline V gene. The CDR3 sequence: CASMLTGGTTEAFF. CDR3 DNA sequence: TGTGCCAGCATGCTCACAGGGGGGACCACTGAAGCTTTCTTT.

The rearrangement links TRBV7-8 to TRBJ1-6; a possible D gene is TRBD1 (6 bases). Looked up from germline, CDR1 is SGHVS and CDR2 is FQNEAQ. V was pared by 0 bases and J by 8 bases, with 8 bases between. The CDR3 loop spans 14 amino acids. The CDR3 protein is CASSLAGADSPLHF. CDR3 in DNA: TGTGCCAGCAGCTTAGCGGGGGCCGATTCACCCCTCCACTTT.

This clone was found a few times. The CDR3 nucleotides are TGCAGTGCTAGTGACAGTGGAGACTACGAGCAGTACTTC. This translates into CSASDSGDYEQYF. The V gene is TRBV20-1, the J gene TRBJ2-7, with D perhaps matching TRBD1 (5 bases). The V end was cut by 3 bases, the J end by 3 bases, with 12 bases between. This CDR3 has 13 residues. CDR1 DFQATT and CDR2 SNEGSKA come from the germline V gene (reference sequence).

Written as DNA, the CDR3 is TGCAGCGTTGAAGGCAGGGGGCTTACTGAAGCTTTCTTT. Translated, it gives CSVEGRGLTEAFF. This rearrangement joins TRBV29-1 to TRBJ1-1; 8 nucleotides match TRBD1. The CDR3 has 13 residues. CDR1 is SQVTM, CDR2 ANQGSEA, per germline. Trimming at V came to 1 base and at J to 5 bases, leaving 3 bases not matched to a gene.

This rearrangement joins TRBV11-2 to TRBJ2-2; D not resolved. Germline CDR1 SGHAT, CDR2 FQNNGV. With 1 base removed from V and 0 bases from J, the gap between germline ends came to 6 bases. The CDR3 length is 15 residues. CDR3 in DNA: TGTGCCAGCAGCTTAGTCCCCTCGAACACCGGGGAGCTGTTTTTT. It translates to CASSLVPSNTGELFF.

V and J are TRBV12-3 or TRBV12-4 and TRBJ1-5, with D unresolved. V lost 1 base to trimming and J lost 5 bases, with 6 bases between them. This CDR3 contains 13 residues. CDR3 coding DNA: TGTGCCAGCAGTTTAGAATCCGATCAGCCCCAGCATTTT. This gives the protein CASSLESDQPQHF.

This clone occurred a few times. V and J are TRBV20-1 and TRBJ1-6; D is ambiguous. Trimming stripped 3 bases from V and 9 bases from J, with 12 bases between. Looked up from germline, CDR1 is DFQATT and CDR2 is SNEGSKA (reference sequence). This CDR3 has 13 residues. CDR3 sequence (DNA): TGCAGTGCTAGTCGGTCTGTTCGTTCACCCCTCCACTTT. Protein: CSASRSVRSPLHF.

This clone was found a few times. V gene TRBV9 combines with J gene TRBJ1-2; D possibly corresponds to TRBD1 (5 bases). V lost 0 bases and J 6 bases, leaving 12 bases between the germline ends. Germline V lookup: CDR1 SGDLS, CDR2 YYNGEE. CDR3 length equals 14 residues. CDR3 coding DNA: TGTGCCAGCAGCGTAGCTGCTCAGGGAAATGGCTACACCTTC. Its protein product is CASSVAAQGNGYTF.

The chain carries TRBV6-5 and TRBJ1-1, with TRBD1 matching 8 bases. V lost 6 bases to trimming and J lost 11 bases; unmatched junction nucleotides: 11. CDR1 is MNHEY and CDR2 is SVGAGI in the germline V gene. The CDR3 length is 13 residues. CDR3 nucleotide sequence: TGTGCCAGCAGCCCCGACAGGGGTAGTTGGGCTTTCTTT. Translation: CASSPDRGSWAFF.

The V and J genes are TRBV18 and TRBJ1-3, with D possibly being TRBD1 (5 bases). V shed 2 bases and J shed 4 bases, with 15 bases lying between them. This CDR3 contains 16 residues. Germline assignment: CDR1 KGHSH and CDR2 LQKENI. The CDR3 DNA reads as TGTGCCAGCTCACCAAGGGGAATCCTGTCCGGAAACACCATATATTTT. Its translation is CASSPRGILSGNTIYF.

The chain recombines TRBV7-2 with TRBJ2-3; D is undetermined. CDR1 is SGHTA and CDR2 is FQGNSA in the germline V gene. Trimming removed 5 bases from V and 3 bases from J, with 9 bases in between. The CDR3 consists of 13 residues. CDR3 region: CASSDPGTDTQYF. CDR3 DNA: TGTGCCAGCAGCGATCCCGGGACAGATACGCAGTATTTT.

The CDR3 nucleotides read TGTGCCAGCAGTGTCACGGGGTACTACGAGCAGTACTTC. This codes for CASSVTGYYEQYF. This sequence joins TRBV6-2 or TRBV6-3 and TRBJ2-7, with D possibly TRBD2 on 5 matching bases. Trimming removed 5 bases at V and 3 bases at J, with 11 bases between. Germline V CDR1 and CDR2: MNHEY, SVGEGT. There are 13 residues in the CDR3.

This chain joins TRBV7-9 and TRBJ1-5; 9 positions agree with TRBD1. Trimming at V came to 0 bases and at J to 5 bases, leaving 8 bases not matched to a gene. The CDR3 spans 17 residues. Germline-derived CDR1 and CDR2 are SEHNR and FQNEAQ (reference sequence). In DNA, the CDR3 is TGTGCCAGCAGCTTAGCGGGGACAGGGAAGAGGGATCAGCCCCAGCATTTT. Residues: CASSLAGTGKRDQPQHF.

In its sample, this clone was seen a few times. This chain uses TRBV7-8 with TRBJ2-3; 9 bases line up with TRBD1. Looked up from germline, CDR1 is SGHVS and CDR2 is FQNEAQ. V shed 0 bases and J 14 bases; nucleotides not matched to a gene: 12. The CDR3 has 15 residues. The CDR3 coding sequence is TGTGCCAGCAGCTTAGCGCGACAGGGGGTCGCGAAGTTGTATTTT. The encoded protein is CASSLARQGVAKLYF. Looking up the rest from reference TRBV7-8 and TRBJ2-3 gives the full variable domain: GAGVSQSPRYKVAKRGQDVALRCDPISGHVSLFWYQQALGQGPEFLTYFQNEAQLDKSGLPSDRFFAERPEGSVSTLKIQRTQQEDSAVYLCASSLARQGVAKLYFGPGTRLTVL.

The gene calls are TRBV7-2 and TRBJ1-1; D perhaps matches TRBD1 (5 bases). Trimming took 1 base from V and 10 from J, leaving 13 bases between them. Germline loops: CDR1 SGHTA, CDR2 FQGNSA. This CDR3 spans 13 amino acids. CDR3 bases: TGTGCCAGCAGCTTAGTCAGGGAGGACGGAGCTTTCTTT. This sequence encodes CASSLVREDGAFF.

The genes are TRBV19 and TRBJ1-1; no clear D. V was shortened by 4 bases and J by 4 bases, with 10 bases between the two germline ends. The CDR3 loop spans 13 amino acids. In germline, CDR1 is LNHDA, CDR2 SQIVND (reference sequence). The CDR3 here is CASSTVVSTEAFF. CDR3 DNA sequence: TGTGCCAGTAGTACCGTGGTTAGCACTGAAGCTTTCTTT.

The rearrangement links TRBV11-2 to TRBJ1-2; 7 bases are shared with TRBD1. J was trimmed by 1 base and V by 6 bases; bases with no gene match: 8. This CDR3 region has 15 residues. Germline V CDR1 and CDR2: SGHAT, FQNNGV. CDR3 amino acids: CASSLTGTDNYGYTF. The DNA of the CDR3 is TGTGCCAGCAGTCTAACCGGGACAGATAACTATGGCTACACCTTC.

In this sample, this clone turned up a few times. This chain uses TRBV27 with TRBJ2-7, with 7 bases that match TRBD1. Trimming at V came to 5 bases and at J to 0 bases, leaving 7 bases not matched to a gene. The germline V gene has CDR1 MNHEY and CDR2 SMNVEV (reference sequence). This CDR3 is 15 amino acids long. The CDR3, as DNA: TGTGCCAGCAGTCCTCGACAGGGTTTCTCCTACGAGCAGTACTTC. Translation gives CASSPRQGFSYEQYF.